These 5 T cell receptor beta chains were all obtained from the same sample, sequenced in a study of spatial heterogeneity in lung cancer. As for time point: blood at routine non-recurrence follow-up after resection. Tumor, nontumor lung or frozen PBMC supplied whole RNA, sequenced without sorting. TCRdb fed the 5' RACE reads into MiXCR, producing one record per CDR3 protein. Of 25,000 to 30,000 distinct CDR3 sequences in the sample, 6% were seen once. The sequenced sample was PBMCs, obtained at follow-up. The source is a male donor with early-stage non-small cell lung cancer.

The gene calls are TRBV6-2 or TRBV6-3 and TRBJ1-1; 7 nucleotides agree with TRBD1. J gave up 0 bases and V 0 bases, and 13 bases lay outside the gene matches. From germline, CDR1 is MNHEY and CDR2 SVGEGT. This CDR3 is built from 19 residues. CDR3 sequence: CASSYSPWTGRNLNTEAFF. Written as DNA, the CDR3 is TGTGCCAGCAGTTACTCCCCTTGGACAGGCCGAAATCTGAACACTGAAGCTTTCTTT.

This clonotype was found many times. The genes are TRBV2 and TRBJ2-5; D perhaps matches TRBD1 (5 bases). V lost 7 bases and J 2 bases, leaving 17 bases between the germline ends. The CDR3 loop spans 15 amino acids. Germline CDR1 and CDR2: SNHLY and FYNNEI. The CDR3 here is CASTFQGTRQETQYF. The CDR3 nucleotides read TGTGCCAGCACGTTTCAGGGAACGAGGCAAGAGACCCAGTACTTC.

This clonotype was counted ten times or more. The V and J genes are TRBV6-2 or TRBV6-3 and TRBJ2-7; D remains ambiguous. The CDR3 runs to 16 residues. Germline V gives CDR1 MNHEY, CDR2 SVGEGT. V was trimmed by 2 bases and J by 0 bases, leaving 14 bases between them. The CDR3: CASSYEAVTHSYEQYF. The CDR3 DNA sequence: TGTGCCAGCAGTTACGAGGCAGTCACCCACTCCTACGAGCAGTACTTC.

This clonotype was observed a handful of times. This chain connects TRBV18 to TRBJ2-1; TRBD1 agrees at 12 bases. CDR1 and CDR2 (germline): KGHSH, LQKENI. V lost 0 bases to trimming and J lost 8 bases; unmatched junction nucleotides: 2. This CDR3 comprises 15 residues. The DNA for the CDR3 is TGTGCCAGCTCACCACCGGGGACAGGGGGCGATGAGCAGTTCTTC. Its protein is CASSPPGTGGDEQFF.

This clonotype was recorded a few times. The V call is TRBV9, the J call TRBJ2-3; D uncertain. Germline V gene data show CDR1 as SGDLS and CDR2 as YYNGEE. Trimming left V 0 bases short and J 3 bases short, with 8 bases between. This CDR3 region has 14 residues. The DNA for the CDR3 is TGTGCCAGCAGCGTAGGTGTCGGGACAGATACGCAGTATTTT. It specifies CASSVGVGTDTQYF.